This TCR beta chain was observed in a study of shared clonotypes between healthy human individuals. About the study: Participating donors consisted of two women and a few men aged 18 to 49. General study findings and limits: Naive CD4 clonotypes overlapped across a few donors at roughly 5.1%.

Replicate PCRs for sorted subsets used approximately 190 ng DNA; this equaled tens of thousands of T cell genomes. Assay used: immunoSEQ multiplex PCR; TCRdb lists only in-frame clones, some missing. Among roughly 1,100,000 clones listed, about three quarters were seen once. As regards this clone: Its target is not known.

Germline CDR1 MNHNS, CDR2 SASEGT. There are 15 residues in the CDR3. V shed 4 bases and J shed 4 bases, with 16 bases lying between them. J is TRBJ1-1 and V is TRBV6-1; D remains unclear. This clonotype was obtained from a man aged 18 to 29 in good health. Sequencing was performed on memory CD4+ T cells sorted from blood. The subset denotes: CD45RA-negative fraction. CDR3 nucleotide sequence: TGTGCCAGCAGTGCCACCTCGGGGAAGGGCACTGAAGCTTTCTTT. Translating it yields CASSATSGKGTEAFF.